The source of this T cell receptor (beta chain) is a study of blood T cells in healthy people across ages. Study outcomes and limitations: It was not possible, with unsorted PBMCs, to conclusively compare naive and antigen-experienced cells.

Combining a sample-barcoded 5' primer with a J-beta primer mix, a second PCR ran for roughly 6 to 11 cycles. Every cDNA molecule carried a tag from a template-switch adaptor bearing 12 random nucleotides. MiXCR, run by TCRdb on the 5' RACE reads, gives a single entry per CDR3 protein. The sample carries more than 900,000 distinct CDR3 sequences, about 28% recorded once. This CDR3 has 12 residues. Trimming took off 7 bases at V and 5 bases at J, with 11 bases between the two ends. Germline CDR1 SGHTA, CDR2 FQGNSA. About this clonotype: The antigen remains undetermined.

This same sample was also taken into another study, of T cells of mothers and their children.

This clonotype originated in a woman between 40 and 55 years old in good health. The chain recombines TRBV7-2 with TRBJ1-1, with a possible D match to TRBD1 (5 bases). Sequenced: blood. In nucleotides, the CDR3 is TGTGCCAGCACCTTCCCAGGGACTGAAGCTTTCTTT. This sequence encodes CASTFPGTEAFF.